This T cell receptor (beta chain) was recorded in a study of shared clonotypes between healthy human individuals. In the study overall: The study used three CD4 naive, three CD4 memory, two CD8 naive and one CD8 memory plate per donor. Study results and caveats: The study sampled only blood, and tissue repertoires likely differ.

Several immunoSEQ 96-well plates shared each subset's DNA, each plate a replicate. Per the original data handling: Filtering of immunoSEQ junctional sequences could not match full-length read filtering. Here immunoSEQ multiplex PCR was the method, and the copy in TCRdb shows in-frame clones only, minus some. The V and J calls and clone size were taken over from that table, and D and trimming were inferred from the DNA. The sample has 2 million to 2.5 million clones, approximately 96% seen once. To note about this clone: No antigen is known for it.

V gave up 0 bases and J gave up 2 bases, with 12 bases separating them. CDR1 SGDLS and CDR2 YYNGEE come from the germline V gene. This CDR3 is 16 amino acids long. Sequenced sample: naive CD4+ T cells sorted from blood. Subset in this sample: CD45RA+ positively selected. This clonotype was sampled from a man aged 18 to 29 in good health. This chain uses TRBV9 with TRBJ2-1; D call uncertain. The CDR3 here is CASSVEVRGAYNEQFF. The CDR3 bases are TGTGCCAGCAGCGTAGAAGTGCGCGGAGCCTACAATGAGCAGTTCTTC.